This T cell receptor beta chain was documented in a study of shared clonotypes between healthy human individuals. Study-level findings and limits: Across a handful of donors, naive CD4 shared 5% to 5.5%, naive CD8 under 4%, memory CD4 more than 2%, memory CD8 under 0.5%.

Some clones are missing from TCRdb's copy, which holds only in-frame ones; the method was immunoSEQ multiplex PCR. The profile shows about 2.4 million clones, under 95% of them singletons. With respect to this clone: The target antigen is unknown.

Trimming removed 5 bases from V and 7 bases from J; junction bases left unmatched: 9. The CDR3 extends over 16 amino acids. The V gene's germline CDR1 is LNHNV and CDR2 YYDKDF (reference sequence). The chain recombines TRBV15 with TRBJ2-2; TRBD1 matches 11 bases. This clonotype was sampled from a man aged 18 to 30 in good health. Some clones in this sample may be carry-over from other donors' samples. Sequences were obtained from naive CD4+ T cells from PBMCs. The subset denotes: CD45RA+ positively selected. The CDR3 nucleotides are TGTGCCACCAGCCGGCGGACAGGGGGCCTCGGCGGGGAGCTGTTTTTT. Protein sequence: CATSRRTGGLGGELFF.